A single sample is the source of the 21 T cell receptor beta chains below, sequenced in a study of T cell responses to AZD1222 COVID-19 vaccine. Some clones are missing from TCRdb's copy, which holds only in-frame ones; the method was immunoSEQ multiplex PCR. The table has approximately 150,000 clones, approximately 90% seen once. Sequencing used peripheral blood, obtained on day 0 of AZD1222 vaccination. The receptors stem from an adult in good health.

The chain is built from TRBV28 and TRBJ1-1, with 7 bases identical to TRBD1. The CDR3 totals 15 residues. Germline V lookup: CDR1 MDHEN, CDR2 SYDVKM. J lost 1 base, V lost 5 bases, and 7 bases had no gene match. CDR3 sequence reads: CASSTGGQPNTEAFF. The CDR3 nucleotides are TGTGCCAGCAGTACGGGGGGACAGCCGAACACTGAAGCTTTCTTT.

The CDR3 here is CASSFLGDTGELFF. CDR3 nucleotide sequence: TGTGCCAGCAGTTTTTTGGGGGACACCGGGGAGCTGTTTTTT. The chain carries TRBV27 and TRBJ2-2; D is perhaps TRBD1 or TRBD2 (5 bases each). The germline V and J ends were trimmed by 3 bases and 3 bases, with 8 bases remaining between them. Germline lookup yields CDR1 MNHEY and CDR2 SMNVEV (reference sequence). The CDR3 runs to 14 residues.

This chain joins TRBV7-2 and TRBJ2-5; no firm D call. The germline V gene has CDR1 SGHTA and CDR2 FQGNSA. With 6 bases removed from V and 1 base from J, the gap between germline ends came to 9 bases. The CDR3 totals 13 residues. In DNA form, the CDR3 reads TGTGCCAGCAGGCCCCCTACCCAAGAGACCCAGTACTTC. This sequence encodes CASRPPTQETQYF.

The V and J genes are TRBV5-1 and TRBJ2-1; D perhaps matches TRBD2 (6 bases). Trimming removed 5 bases from V and 5 bases from J, with 17 bases in between. The CDR3 runs to 15 residues. The germline V gene has CDR1 SGHRS and CDR2 YFSETQ. The CDR3, as DNA: TGCGCCAGCAGTACGAGACTAGGTGGTAACAATGAGCAGTTCTTC. Amino acids: CASSTRLGGNNEQFF.

About this clone itself: The same CDR3 can be traced to other DNA sequences in this sample. This chain joins TRBV12-3 or TRBV12-4 and TRBJ1-6; D unresolved. CDR3 length: 13 residues. V lost 2 bases and J 5 bases, leaving 4 bases between the germline ends. For the CDR3, the DNA is TGTGCCAGCAGTTTAAGGGATAATTCACCCCTCCACTTT. Its protein is CASSLRDNSPLHF.

The V gene is TRBV3-1 (or the pseudogene TRBV3-2), the J gene TRBJ2-2, with D unresolved. Germline V gene lookup returns CDR1 LGHDT and CDR2 YNNKEL (reference sequence). This CDR3 is 15 amino acids long. Trimming shortened V by 7 bases and J by 1 base, and 13 bases separated the two germline ends. Written as DNA, the CDR3 is TGTGCCAGCAACATCGGGCCAGGGAACACCGGGGAGCTGTTTTTT. Amino acid sequence: CASNIGPGNTGELFF.

The chain combines TRBV7-9 with TRBJ2-5; D unclear. The CDR3 sequence is 14 residues long. V lost 2 bases, J lost 1 base, and 8 bases lay in between. Germline V gene data show CDR1 as SEHNR and CDR2 as FQNEAQ (reference sequence). The CDR3 region has the DNA TGTGCCAGCAGCTTAATTTGGGCCCAAGAGACCCAGTACTTC. Its translation is CASSLIWAQETQYF.

The gene calls are TRBV19 and TRBJ1-1, with a tentative D call TRBD1 (5 bases). Germline assignment: CDR1 LNHDA and CDR2 SQIVND (reference sequence). Trimming left V 1 base short and J 11 bases short, with 17 bases between. The CDR3 extends over 14 amino acids. The CDR3 region is CASSIGQGLQWAFF. The CDR3, as DNA: TGTGCCAGTAGTATAGGGCAGGGCTTACAGTGGGCTTTCTTT.

The genes are TRBV7-9 and TRBJ2-5; perhaps TRBD2 as D (6 bases). Trimming pared 5 bases from V and 0 bases from J, leaving 16 bases between. The CDR3 is 16 amino acids. CDR1 and CDR2 from the germline V gene are SEHNR and FQNEAQ (reference sequence). This CDR3 reads CASSPRGTRYQETQYF. The CDR3 DNA reads as TGTGCCAGCAGCCCCCGGGGGACCCGGTACCAAGAGACCCAGTACTTC.

The gene calls are TRBV2 and TRBJ1-4, with TRBD1 as a possible D gene (5 bases). The CDR3 contains 16 residues. Per germline, CDR1 SNHLY and CDR2 FYNNEI. V was trimmed by 1 base and J by 2 bases, leaving 11 bases between them. CDR3 coding DNA: TGTGCCAGCAGTGAAGACTTACAGGATACTAATGAAAAACTGTTTTTT. It yields the protein CASSEDLQDTNEKLFF.

This chain uses TRBV6-1 with TRBJ1-1, with D uncertain. This CDR3 has 15 amino acids. V shed 2 bases and J shed 3 bases, with 13 bases lying between them. Germline CDR1 is MNHNS and CDR2 is SASEGT. The CDR3 region is CASSELQERYTEAFF. As DNA, the CDR3 is TGTGCCAGCAGTGAACTTCAAGAGAGATACACTGAAGCTTTCTTT.

The chain joins TRBV11-2 to TRBJ2-7; 12 bases are a match to TRBD2. The closer fit of TRBJ2-5 to the DNA end suggests the J call may be wrong. CDR1 SGHAT and CDR2 FQNNGV come from the germline V gene. The CDR3 is made up of 15 amino acids. The DNA for the CDR3 is TGTGCCAGCACCCTGTGGACTAGCGGGATAGAGACCCAGTACTTC. This encodes CASTLWTSGIETQYF.

The gene calls are TRBV7-2 and TRBJ2-7; D unresolved. CDR1 is SGHTA, CDR2 FQGNSA, per germline. V gave up 1 base and J gave up 0 bases, with 10 bases separating them. The CDR3 has 15 residues. CDR3 bases: TGTGCCAGCAGCTTAGATATGTACAACTCCTACGAGCAGTACTTC. Its protein is CASSLDMYNSYEQYF.

The rearrangement joins TRBV28 to TRBJ2-7, with D possibly TRBD2 on 6 matching bases. The CDR3 has 13 amino acids. Trimming cost V 11 bases and J 1 base, with 15 bases left between them. Per germline, CDR1 MDHEN and CDR2 SYDVKM. The CDR3 loop reads CAGPLRESYEQYF. CDR3 DNA sequence: TGTGCCGGACCACTACGGGAGTCCTACGAGCAGTACTTC.

The rearrangement joins TRBV6-2 or TRBV6-3 to TRBJ1-1, with a possible D match to TRBD1 (5 bases). The CDR3 covers 13 residues. Per the germline V gene, CDR1 is MNHEY and CDR2 is SVGEGT. V was cut by 6 bases and J by 7 bases, with 15 bases left in between. The CDR3 sequence: CASSRDGTNEAFF. In nucleotides, the CDR3 is TGTGCCAGCAGCCGGGACGGAACAAATGAAGCTTTCTTT.

The chain has TRBV10-3 and TRBJ1-1; D might be TRBD1 (6 bases). Trimming shortened V by 6 bases and J by 3 bases, and 14 bases separated the two germline ends. The CDR3 runs to 14 residues. Germline V lookup: CDR1 ENHRY, CDR2 SYGVKD. CDR3 nucleotides: TGTGCCATCAGGTCCGAGGGGGAATACACTGAAGCTTTCTTT. Amino acid sequence: CAIRSEGEYTEAFF.

The rearrangement links TRBV14 to TRBJ2-1, with D perhaps matching TRBD2 (5 bases). CDR1 is SGHDN and CDR2 is FVKESK in the germline V gene. V lost 0 bases, J lost 7 bases, and 10 bases lay in between. The CDR3 has 14 residues. The CDR3 DNA sequence: TGTGCCAGCAGCCAAGAGCTGAGGGAAAATGAGCAGTTCTTC. It translates to CASSQELRENEQFF.

The rearrangement uses TRBV10-2 and TRBJ1-1; D call uncertain. Looked up from germline, CDR1 is WSHSY and CDR2 is SAAADI. The CDR3 sequence is 14 residues long. The V end was cut by 4 bases, the J end by 6 bases, with 15 bases between. CDR3 DNA sequence: TGCGCCAGCAGTGTCAGCTTTCTTTACGCTGAAGCTTTCTTT. Its protein product is CASSVSFLYAEAFF.

The J gene is TRBJ2-1, the V gene TRBV1; the DNA was not used to check the table's D call, TRBD1. TRBV1 is a listed pseudogene. The CDR3 contains 14 residues. The CDR3 DNA reads TGCACCAGCAGCCAAGAGAAACATCACAATGAGCAGTTCTTC. Translation: CTSSQEKHHNEQFF.

This clone was counted a few times. The chain has TRBV2 and TRBJ2-1; TRBD2 agrees at 7 bases. The ends lost 4 bases at V and 9 bases at J; junction bases unmatched: 6. The CDR3 is 13 amino acids. Per germline, CDR1 SNHLY and CDR2 FYNNEI. CDR3 amino acids: CASSVTQRGEQFF. The CDR3 coding sequence is TGTGCCAGCAGTGTGACCCAGCGGGGTGAGCAGTTCTTC. Full variable domain (outside the CDR3, taken from reference TRBV2 and TRBJ2-1): EPEVTQTPSHQVTQMGQEVILRCVPISNHLYFYWYRQILGQKVEFLVSFYNNEISEKSEIFDDQFSVERPDGSNFTLKIRSTKLEDSAMYFCASSVTQRGEQFFGPGTRLTVL.

The chain joins TRBV24-1 to TRBJ1-1; D perhaps matches TRBD1 (6 bases). This CDR3 has 12 residues. The V end was cut by 7 bases, the J end by 8 bases, with 13 bases between. Per the germline V gene, CDR1 is KGHDR and CDR2 is SFDVKD. The CDR3 DNA follows: TGTGCCACCAGGGTAGAAACAGGGGAAGCTTTCTTT. This gives the protein CATRVETGEAFF.